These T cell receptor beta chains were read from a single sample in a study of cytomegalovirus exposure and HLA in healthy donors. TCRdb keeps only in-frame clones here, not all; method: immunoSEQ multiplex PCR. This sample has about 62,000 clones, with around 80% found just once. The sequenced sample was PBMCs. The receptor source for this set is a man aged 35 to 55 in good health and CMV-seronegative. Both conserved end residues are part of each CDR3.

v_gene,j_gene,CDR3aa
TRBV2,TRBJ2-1,CASTPVSGGRDEQFF
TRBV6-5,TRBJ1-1,CASSYVSGAGEAFF
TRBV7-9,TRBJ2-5,CASSSWTVQETQYF
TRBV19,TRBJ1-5,CASSIVQGMNQPQHF
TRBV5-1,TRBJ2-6,CASSLAGVGSGANVLTF
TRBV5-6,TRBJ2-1,CASSSSAVGGLF
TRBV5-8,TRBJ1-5,CASSLRRIEDQPQHF
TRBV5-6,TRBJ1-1,CASSTRLNTEAFF
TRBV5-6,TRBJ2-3,CASSLASTSGSTDTQYF
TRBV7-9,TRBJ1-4,CSSSFRGVNEKLFF
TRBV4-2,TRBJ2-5,CASSQEGGSKGTQYF
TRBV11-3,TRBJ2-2,CASSPNMGKEEGTGELFF
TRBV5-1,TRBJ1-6,CASSLSFRGQGNSYNSPLHF
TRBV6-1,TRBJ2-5,CAHNRGGQETQYF
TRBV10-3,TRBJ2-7,CAISESHRGFSYEQYF
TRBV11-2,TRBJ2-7,CASTAAGGFPYEQYF
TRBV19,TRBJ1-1,CASSGRGDRGLNTEAFF
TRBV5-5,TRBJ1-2,CASRPGTGRDYGYTF
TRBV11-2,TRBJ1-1,CASSLGRGLMNTEAFF
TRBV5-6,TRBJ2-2,CASSYSWTGGAGELFF
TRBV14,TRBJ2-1,CASSQDPLAGSYNEQFF
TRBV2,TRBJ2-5,CASSKGLAGEETQYF
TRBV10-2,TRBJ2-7,CATRGALSSLRTRTYEQYF
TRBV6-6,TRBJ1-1,CASTPQGGTEAFF
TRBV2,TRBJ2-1,CASRGTGDAHEQFF
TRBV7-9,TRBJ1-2,CASSTKTEQYGYTF
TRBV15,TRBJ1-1,CATSVNRHSPTEAFF
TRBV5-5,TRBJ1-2,CASSLDRTSYGYTF
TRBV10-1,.,CASRPDSIYEQYF
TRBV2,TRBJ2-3,CASGGAAREANTDTQYF
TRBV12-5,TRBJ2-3,CASAPPGVDTQYF
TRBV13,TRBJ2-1,CASSLGGTGLPNEQFF
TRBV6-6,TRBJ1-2,CASRQGGDYGYTF
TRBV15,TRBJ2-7,CATSREGTSGSYEQYF
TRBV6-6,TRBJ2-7,CASRYSGSSYEQYF
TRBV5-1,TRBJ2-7,CASSIYPPPVTYEQYF
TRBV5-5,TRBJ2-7,CASSFLRQLSYEQYF
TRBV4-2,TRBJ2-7,CASSYDRGATYEQYF
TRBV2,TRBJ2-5,CASSLREETQYF
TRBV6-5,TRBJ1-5,CASRRGTGETQPQHF
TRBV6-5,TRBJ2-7,CASRSERAIPYEQYF
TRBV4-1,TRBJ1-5,CASSQAGAGNQPQHF
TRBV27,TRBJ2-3,CASSFVGGALDTQYF
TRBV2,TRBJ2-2,CASAGTSAGELFF
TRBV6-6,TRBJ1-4,CASSGPLGEKLFF